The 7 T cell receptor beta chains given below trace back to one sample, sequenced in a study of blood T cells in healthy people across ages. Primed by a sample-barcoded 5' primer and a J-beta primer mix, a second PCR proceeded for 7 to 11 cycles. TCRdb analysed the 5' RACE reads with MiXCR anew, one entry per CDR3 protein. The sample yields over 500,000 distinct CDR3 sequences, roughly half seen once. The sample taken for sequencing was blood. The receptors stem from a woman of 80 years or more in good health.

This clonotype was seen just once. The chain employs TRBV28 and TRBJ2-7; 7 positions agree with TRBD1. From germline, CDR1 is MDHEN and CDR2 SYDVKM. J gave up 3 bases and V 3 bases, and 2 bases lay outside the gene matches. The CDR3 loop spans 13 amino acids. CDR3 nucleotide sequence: TGTGCCAGCAGTTTTGGACAGGACTACGAGCAGTACTTC. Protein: CASSFGQDYEQYF.

The CDR3, as DNA: TGTGCCAGCAGTTACTCGTACAGGGATTACAATGAGCAGTTCTTC. Translating gives CASSYSYRDYNEQFF. The rearrangement uses TRBV6-2 or TRBV6-3 and TRBJ2-1; a weak D match, TRBD1 (6 bases). Germline V gene sequence: CDR1 MNHEY, CDR2 SVGEGT. Between the trimmed V and J ends, which lost 0 bases and 4 bases, there was a span of 10 bases. This CDR3 contains 15 residues.

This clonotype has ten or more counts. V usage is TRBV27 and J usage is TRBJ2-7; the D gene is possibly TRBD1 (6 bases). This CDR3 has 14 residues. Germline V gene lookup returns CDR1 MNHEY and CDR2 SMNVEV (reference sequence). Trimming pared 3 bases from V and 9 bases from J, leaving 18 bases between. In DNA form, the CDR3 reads TGTGCCAGCAGTTTGTCAGGGGAGACGTTTGGGCAGTACTTC. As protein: CASSLSGETFGQYF.

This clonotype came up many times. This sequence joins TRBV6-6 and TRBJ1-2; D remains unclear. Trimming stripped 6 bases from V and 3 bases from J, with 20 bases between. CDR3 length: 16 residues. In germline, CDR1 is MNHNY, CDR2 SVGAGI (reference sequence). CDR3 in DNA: TGTGCCAGCAGACCCGGACTCAACGATTGGGACTATGGCTACACCTTC. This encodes CASRPGLNDWDYGYTF.

The CDR3 here is CASSYSSGGASAGELFF. Written as DNA, the CDR3 is TGTGCCAGCAGTTACTCGAGCGGGGGGGCCTCCGCCGGGGAGCTGTTTTTT. J is TRBJ2-2 and V is TRBV6-5; 10 positions agree with TRBD2. Germline V gene sequence: CDR1 MNHEY, CDR2 SVGAGI. The V gene end was trimmed by 0 bases and the J gene end by 6 bases; junction bases not matched to a gene: 7. There are 17 residues in the CDR3.

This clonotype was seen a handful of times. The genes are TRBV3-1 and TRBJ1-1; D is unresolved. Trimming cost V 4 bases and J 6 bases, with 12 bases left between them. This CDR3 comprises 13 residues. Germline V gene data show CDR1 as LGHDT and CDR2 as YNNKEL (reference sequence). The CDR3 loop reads CASSRINTAEAFF. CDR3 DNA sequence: TGTGCCAGCAGCCGAATCAATACCGCTGAAGCTTTCTTT.

The CDR3 DNA sequence: TGTGCCTGCGCCGGGACAGGGAGGAATGAGCAGTTCTTC. Its protein product is CACAGTGRNEQFF. The chain combines TRBV12-3 or TRBV12-4 with TRBJ2-1; 9 bases fit TRBD1. CDR3 length equals 13 residues. The V segment lost 11 bases and the J segment 7 bases; nucleotides outside the gene matches: 9.